This paragraph covers one TCR beta chain sequence. What it recognizes is unknown. Germline is not matched at one junction end, which may reflect a read error. The treatment here: roughly 10-day PBMC culture with coronavirus spike peptide pools or control peptides (ViraFEST assay). The data originate from a study of vaccination and CD4 T cells after COVID-19. Cultured CD4+ T cell DNA underwent sequencing with the Oncomine TCR Beta short-read assay. Genomic DNA extraction was carried out from cultured CD4+ T cells. TCRdb ran MiXCR on the PCR reads and lists one entry per CDR3 protein. There are 10,000 to 12,000 distinct CDR3 sequences in the sample; around 50% occur only once, and under 12% lies in the top ten. Looked up from germline, CDR1 is LNHDA and CDR2 is SQIVND (reference sequence). This CDR3 spans 14 amino acids. Study-wide points: Apart from involving relatively few convalescent patients, the work omitted early post-infection timepoints.

This clonotype was obtained from a human donor who had recovered from COVID-19. The chain has TRBV19 and TRBJ2-2, with 9 bases lining up with TRBD2. Sequences were obtained from CD4+ T cells from blood, cultured in vitro. The CDR3 reads CTSASGINTGELFF. In DNA form, the CDR3 reads TGCACCTCGGCTAGCGGGATTAACACCGGGGAGCTGTTTTTT.